The 7 T cell receptor beta chains below were found in one sample sequenced in a study of shared clonotypes between healthy human individuals (dated by TCRdb to about 2020). The library was generated by the immunoSEQ multiplex PCR assay. Sourced from immuneACCESS, this table was stored by TCRdb with only in-frame sequences that have V and J called. A share of the clones is absent; for the studies checked, an unresolved V gene accounts for under half, and the remainder has no known explanation. This sample holds about 680,000 clones; around four fifths were observed only once. Of the sample, around 1.8% is held by the ten largest clones. Sequencing used memory CD4+ T cells sorted from blood. The sample's cell subset or site, from its label and the paper: CD45RA-negative fraction. These receptor sequences come from a woman in her 30s in good health.

This clone was recorded a few times. The rearrangement uses TRBV20-1 and TRBJ2-5; D is ambiguous. The germline V gene has CDR1 DFQATT and CDR2 SNEGSKA (reference sequence). V was pared by 7 bases and J by 5 bases, with 11 bases between. CDR3 length: 11 residues. The CDR3 region is CSVRVRETQYF. The CDR3 bases are TGCAGTGTTCGAGTCCGTGAGACCCAGTACTTC.

The rearrangement uses TRBV10-3 and TRBJ2-7; TRBD2 agrees at 7 bases. Germline CDR1 is ENHRY and CDR2 is SYGVKD. V dropped 0 bases and J dropped 5; count of bases not matched to a gene: 10. The CDR3 spans 16 residues. The CDR3 loop reads CAISESGGAGTDEQYF. CDR3 in DNA: TGTGCCATCAGTGAGTCGGGCGGAGCGGGAACAGACGAGCAGTACTTC.

V is TRBV5-1 and J is TRBJ2-1; D may be TRBD2 (5 bases). The CDR3 consists of 15 residues. V dropped 0 bases and J dropped 5 bases, with 12 bases sitting between them. The germline V gene encodes CDR1 SGHRS and CDR2 YFSETQ. The CDR3 loop is CASSLARLADNEQFF. In DNA, the CDR3 is TGCGCCAGCAGCTTGGCTCGTCTAGCCGACAATGAGCAGTTCTTC.

This clone was detected many times. This sequence joins TRBV7-6 and TRBJ2-7, with 16 bases matching TRBD2. This CDR3 spans 16 amino acids. CDR1 is SGHVS, CDR2 FNYEAQ, per germline. V trimming: 5 bases; J trimming: 4 bases; junction bases outside the gene matches: 5. The CDR3 coding sequence is TGTGCCAGCAGCCCGGGACTAGCGGGAGGGCTGTACGAGCAGTACTTC. It yields the protein CASSPGLAGGLYEQYF.

The chain recombines TRBV6-1 with TRBJ2-7; D assignment may be TRBD1 or TRBD2 (5 bases each). The germline V and J ends were trimmed by 3 bases and 4 bases, with 16 bases remaining between them. In germline, CDR1 is MNHNS, CDR2 SASEGT. There are 15 residues in the CDR3. CDR3 DNA: TGTGCCAGCAGTGACCCGGGACGGATATTTTACGAGCAGTACTTC. Amino acids: CASSDPGRIFYEQYF.

This clone was observed once. This chain uses TRBV25-1 with TRBJ2-7; 8 bases align to TRBD1. The V and J ends lost 6 bases and 1 base, in that order; junction bases with no gene match: 5. Per the germline V gene, CDR1 is MGHDK and CDR2 is SYGVNS. The CDR3 loop spans 14 amino acids. The CDR3 DNA reads TGTGCCAGCAGCAAAACAGGGGGTTCCTACGAGCAGTACTTC. It codes for CASSKTGGSYEQYF.

The V call is TRBV2, the J call TRBJ2-1; the D gene is possibly TRBD1 (7 bases). The germline gives CDR1 SNHLY, CDR2 FYNNEI. Deletions cut 7 bases from V and 6 bases from J, with 13 bases between. CDR3 length equals 13 residues. CDR3 region: CASNQGGFNEQFF. In DNA form, the CDR3 reads TGTGCCAGCAACCAGGGGGGATTCAATGAGCAGTTCTTC.